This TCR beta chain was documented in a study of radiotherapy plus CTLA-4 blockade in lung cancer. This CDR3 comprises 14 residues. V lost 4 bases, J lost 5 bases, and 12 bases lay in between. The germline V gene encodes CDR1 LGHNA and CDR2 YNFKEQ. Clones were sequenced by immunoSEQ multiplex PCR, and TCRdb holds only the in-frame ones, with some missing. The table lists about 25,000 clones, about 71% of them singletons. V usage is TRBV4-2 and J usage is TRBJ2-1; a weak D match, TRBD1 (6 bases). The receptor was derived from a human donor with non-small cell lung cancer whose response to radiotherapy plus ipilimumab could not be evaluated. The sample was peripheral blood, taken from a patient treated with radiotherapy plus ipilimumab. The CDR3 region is CASSRREGDNEQFF. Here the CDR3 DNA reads TGTGCCAGCAGCCGGAGAGAGGGGGACAATGAGCAGTTCTTC.